Presented here are 14 T cell receptor beta chains from one specimen sequenced in a study. A single record per CDR3 protein comes from TCRdb applying MiXCR to the 5' RACE reads. The repertoire includes some 62,000 distinct CDR3 sequences, more than 25% of them detected once, and around 2% sits in the top ten. The sample comprised tumor-infiltrating naive CD4+ T cells sorted from the breast tumor. Sample subset: naive CD4+ T cells, CD4+CD45RA+CD25-. These receptors all stem from a female donor with breast cancer.

V gene TRBV5-1 combines with J gene TRBJ1-2; a possible D gene is TRBD1 (5 bases). Germline values: CDR1 SGHRS, CDR2 YFSETQ. The V end was cut by 2 bases, the J end by 1 base, with 9 bases between. This CDR3 comprises 14 residues. CDR3 region: CASSLLDSNYGYTF. CDR3 DNA: TGCGCCAGCAGCTTACTTGACAGTAACTATGGCTACACCTTC. Full variable domain (missing parts from reference TRBV5-1 and TRBJ1-2): KAGVTQTPRYLIKTRGQQVTLSCSPISGHRSVSWYQQTPGQGLQFLFEYFSETQRNKGNFPGRFSGRQFSNSRSEMNVSTLELGDSALYLCASSLLDSNYGYTFGSGTRLTVV.

This clonotype came up many times. The CDR3 nucleotides read TGCAGTGCTTTTTCCGACCAAGGGACAGGAAAAACCTACAATGAGCAGTTCTTC. This translates into CSAFSDQGTGKTYNEQFF. The V and J genes are TRBV20-1 and TRBJ2-1, with 8 bases identical to TRBD1. CDR3 length equals 18 residues. The J segment lost 2 bases and the V segment lost 5 bases, leaving 17 bases of the junction unmatched. CDR1 is DFQATT and CDR2 is SNEGSKA in the germline V gene (reference sequence).

This clonotype turned up a few times. The chain couples TRBV5-1 to TRBJ1-2; D not certain. CDR1 is SGHRS and CDR2 is YFSETQ in the germline V gene. Between the trimmed V and J ends, which lost 3 bases and 8 bases, there was a span of 23 bases. CDR3 size: 16 residues. CDR3 sequence: CASSSDGRPDGSGYTF. The CDR3, as DNA: TGCGCCAGCAGCTCCGATGGGAGACCGGACGGTAGCGGCTACACCTTC. The complete variable domain, with remaining parts taken from reference TRBV5-1 and TRBJ1-2, reads KAGVTQTPRYLIKTRGQQVTLSCSPISGHRSVSWYQQTPGQGLQFLFEYFSETQRNKGNFPGRFSGRQFSNSRSEMNVSTLELGDSALYLCASSSDGRPDGSGYTFGSGTRLTVV.

This chain links TRBV7-9 with TRBJ2-5, with D maybe TRBD1 (6 bases). This CDR3 is built from 15 residues. Germline CDR1 SEHNR, CDR2 FQNEAQ (reference sequence). V was shortened by 4 bases and J by 4 bases, with 16 bases between the two germline ends. The CDR3 DNA follows: TGTGCCAGCAGCTCCCGGGACATCGAGCGAGAGACCCAGTACTTC. This encodes CASSSRDIERETQYF.

This chain joins TRBV7-3 and TRBJ2-1; perhaps D is TRBD1 or TRBD2 (5 bases each). This CDR3 is 12 amino acids long. Germline assignment: CDR1 SGHTA and CDR2 FQGTGA. The V end was cut by 2 bases, the J end by 13 bases, with 12 bases between. CDR3 coding DNA: TGTGCCAGCAGCTTAGAGCGTGGGGGACAGTTCTTC. Translation: CASSLERGGQFF. Complete variable domain (other parts from reference TRBV7-3 and TRBJ2-1): GAGVSQTPSNKVTEKGKYVELRCDPISGHTALYWYRQSLGQGPEFLIYFQGTGAADDSGLPNDRFFAVRPEGSVSTLKIQRTERGDSAVYLCASSLERGGQFFGPGTRLTVL.

The V call is TRBV5-1, the J call TRBJ1-3; D perhaps matches TRBD1 (6 bases). The germline V gene has CDR1 SGHRS and CDR2 YFSETQ. CDR3 size: 14 residues. Trimming removed 2 bases at V and 4 bases at J, with 10 bases between. In nucleotides, the CDR3 is TGCGCCAGCAGCTTCTCGGGGACAGGAAACACCATATATTTT. The encoded protein is CASSFSGTGNTIYF.

The chain uses TRBV5-1 and TRBJ2-2; no clear D gene. This CDR3 region has 13 residues. The V and J ends lost 0 bases and 3 bases respectively, with 3 bases between them. Germline V gene data show CDR1 as SGHRS and CDR2 as YFSETQ. CDR3 sequence (DNA): TGCGCCAGCAGCTTGGCTGACACCGGGGAGCTGTTTTTT. Protein product: CASSLADTGELFF.

The table lists this clonotype with many counts. V gene TRBV6-2 or TRBV6-3 combines with J gene TRBJ1-1, with D perhaps TRBD1 (5 bases). The CDR3 is 16 amino acids. V was cut by 0 bases and J by 5 bases, with 16 bases left in between. Germline assignment: CDR1 MNHEY and CDR2 SVGEGT. In nucleotides, the CDR3 is TGTGCCAGCAGTTACTCCGGGACGGGGACCCTTACTGAAGCTTTCTTT. Residues: CASSYSGTGTLTEAFF.

V is TRBV10-2 and J is TRBJ2-3, with D uncertain. Trimming cost V 6 bases and J 3 bases, with 10 bases left between them. Germline CDR1 is WSHSY and CDR2 is SAAADI. The CDR3 spans 13 residues. CDR3 sequence reads: CASRDLRTDTQYF. CDR3 sequence (DNA): TGCGCCAGCAGAGACCTGCGGACAGATACGCAGTATTTT.

This clonotype is deemed medium-sized. This chain joins TRBV20-1 and TRBJ1-2; a weak D match, TRBD1 (5 bases). Germline V gene lookup returns CDR1 DFQATT and CDR2 SNEGSKA (reference sequence). V was clipped by 8 bases and J by 8 bases, with 9 bases between them. The CDR3 spans 9 residues. CDR3 in DNA: TGCAGTACAGGAGTCGGCTACACCTTC. This gives the protein CSTGVGYTF.

The rearrangement uses TRBV4-3 and TRBJ1-1; D gene unclear. CDR1 is LGHNA and CDR2 is YSLEER in the germline V gene. The V gene lost 0 bases and the J gene lost 0 bases, with 8 bases spanning the gap. The CDR3 contains 15 residues. The CDR3 spells CASSQEAGMNTEAFF. The DNA for the CDR3 is TGCGCCAGCAGCCAAGAGGCAGGAATGAACACTGAAGCTTTCTTT.

This clonotype was seen ten or more times. The chain carries TRBV5-1 and TRBJ2-5; D is tentatively TRBD1 or TRBD2 (5 bases each). The CDR3 extends over 14 amino acids. The germline V and J ends were trimmed by 2 bases and 4 bases, with 12 bases remaining between them. The germline V gene has CDR1 SGHRS and CDR2 YFSETQ. CDR3 DNA: TGCGCCAGCAGCTTCTGGGGGAGTGGAGAGACCCAGTACTTC. Its protein is CASSFWGSGETQYF. Based on the CDR3 plus reference TRBV5-1 and TRBJ2-5, the full variable domain is KAGVTQTPRYLIKTRGQQVTLSCSPISGHRSVSWYQQTPGQGLQFLFEYFSETQRNKGNFPGRFSGRQFSNSRSEMNVSTLELGDSALYLCASSFWGSGETQYFGPGTRLLVL.

This clonotype was counted between two and nine times. The V call is TRBV20-1, the J call TRBJ1-5, with unresolved D. Trimming took 3 bases from V and 1 from J, leaving 7 bases between them. The CDR3 length is 13 residues. Germline V lookup: CDR1 DFQATT, CDR2 SNEGSKA (reference sequence). CDR3 bases: TGCAGTGCTAGTACGGGGAGCAATCAGCCCCAGCATTTT. As protein: CSASTGSNQPQHF.

About this clonotype itself: Possible read error: a much larger clone is one base away. The chain links TRBV4-2 to TRBJ1-3; D is ambiguous. The V gene's germline CDR1 is LGHNA and CDR2 YNFKEQ. This CDR3 spans 15 amino acids. This chain's CDR3 is CAGSQDRSSGNTIYF. CDR3 nucleotides: TGTGCCGGCAGCCAAGATAGATCCTCTGGAAACACCATATATTTT.